Listed below are T cell receptor beta chains from one sample, sequenced in a study of molecular identifiers for immune sequencing clone quantification. MiXCR, applied by TCRdb to the PCR reads, yields one record per CDR3 protein. The repertoire holds 460,000 or so distinct CDR3 sequences, with 20% to 25% as singletons. Sequenced: naive CD8+ T cells from blood, with Jurkat cell RNA spiked in. These receptors came from a human donor in good health. Some libraries in this study had Jurkat cell RNA spiked in. Each CDR3 is given with its conserved first and last residue. Where a row states a size, it is once, few, many or the class of an expanded clone; other rows omit it.

clone size | V gene | CDR3 protein
many | TRBV20-1 | CSASSEAFF
many | TRBV5-6 | CASSLGSAGYEQYF
many | TRBV27 | CASSVGRSYEQYF
- | TRBV12-3/TRBV12-4 | CASSLRLSTDTQYF
many | TRBV9 | CASSAWDNPTEAFF
few | TRBV6-2/TRBV6-3 | CASSTTWQAQETQYF
many | TRBV5-1 | CASSLVYGDAEAFF
- | TRBV7-9 | CASSPGGVAFYEQYF
few | TRBV20-1 | CSASAPAENTGELFF
few | TRBV27 | CASSSGTSGSAIPSTDTQYF
- | TRBV5-8 | CASSLSVRGAADTQYF
few | TRBV5-6 | CASSSGLSTHEQYF
many | TRBV7-9 | CASSLTGDPDTQYF
- | TRBV19 | CASSIVPSGRTGANVLTF
many | TRBV27 | CASSFPNQPQHF
many | TRBV7-9 | CASSLIAKNIQYF
many | TRBV29-1 | CSVRQEYEQYF
- | TRBV3-1 | CASSQVKEFYYNEQFF
- | TRBV6-6 | CASTWRESTDTQYF
many | TRBV5-1 | CASSLQRDFEQFF
few | TRBV12-3/TRBV12-4 | CASSFWDSNQPQHF
- | TRBV18 | CSSSLRARQETQYF
many | TRBV4-3 | CASSQEVSGEDEKLFF
many | TRBV19 | CASSRAWSYEQYF
- | TRBV6-5 | CASSYGIAGGPGDTQYF
- | TRBV5-4 | CASSRAADGDQETQYF
many | TRBV7-2 | CASSDNGRGQYEQYF
few | TRBV25-1 | CASSGGGLYNEQFF
many | TRBV11-2 | CASSLLSYEQYF
many | TRBV28 | CASRLAGDLNPDTQYF
many | TRBV20-1 | CSARVGTGAFF
- | TRBV28 | CASSKDVYSNQPQHF
few | TRBV9 | CASSPQWVPNYGYTF
few | TRBV27 | CASSTTLGEPNYTF
few | TRBV6-2/TRBV6-3 | CASKRRGKETQYF
few | TRBV12-3/TRBV12-4 | CASSLGGLLELFF
many | TRBV28 | CASSSAGGFAQETQYF
once | TRBV29-1 | CSVDGTSGLFTCNEQFF
few | TRBV20-1 | CSAGPWGASGNTIYF
- | TRBV9 | CASSAGVLAVAQETQYF
- | TRBV20-1 | CSARGELPYYEQYF
many | TRBV23-1 | CASSQGSRDRGREDCYNEQFF
- | TRBV4-3 | CASSQDSQGAPDTQYF
many | TRBV7-2 | CASSFSYTDTQYF
many | TRBV28 | CATQTGSPEQYF
few | TRBV3-1 | CASSQERGANPGAETQYF
- | TRBV13 | CASSLVRGHNVTGELFF
few | TRBV19 | CASREGAIQPQHF
many | TRBV7-4 | CASSERGLRHEQFF
many | TRBV5-1 | CASSLNGDLQETQYF
many | TRBV7-9 | CASSLVAGANEQYF
many | TRBV4-3 | CASSTRQMMNTEAFF
many | TRBV6-6 | CASSYLGHNQPQHF
many | TRBV4-3 | CASSQARRESGANVLTF